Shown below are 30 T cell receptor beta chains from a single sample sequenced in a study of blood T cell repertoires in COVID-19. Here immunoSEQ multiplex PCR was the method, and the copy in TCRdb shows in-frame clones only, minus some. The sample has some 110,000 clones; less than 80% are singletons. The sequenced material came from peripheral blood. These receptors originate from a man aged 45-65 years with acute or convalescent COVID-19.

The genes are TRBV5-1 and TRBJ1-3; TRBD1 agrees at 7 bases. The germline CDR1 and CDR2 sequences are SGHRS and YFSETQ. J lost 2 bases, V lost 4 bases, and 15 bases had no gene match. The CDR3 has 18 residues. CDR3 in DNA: TGCGCCAGCAGCCCCCACACGGACAGGATGTATCCTGGAAACACCATATATTTT. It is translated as CASSPHTDRMYPGNTIYF. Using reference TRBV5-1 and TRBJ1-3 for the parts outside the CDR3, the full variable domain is KAGVTQTPRYLIKTRGQQVTLSCSPISGHRSVSWYQQTPGQGLQFLFEYFSETQRNKGNFPGRFSGRQFSNSRSEMNVSTLELGDSALYLCASSPHTDRMYPGNTIYFGEGSWLTVV.

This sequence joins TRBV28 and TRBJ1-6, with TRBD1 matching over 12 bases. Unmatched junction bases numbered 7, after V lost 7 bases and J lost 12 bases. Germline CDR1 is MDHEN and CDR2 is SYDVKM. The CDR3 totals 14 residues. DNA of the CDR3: TGTGCCAGCACTCCCGGGACAGGGGGCATACCCCTCCACTTT. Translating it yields CASTPGTGGIPLHF.

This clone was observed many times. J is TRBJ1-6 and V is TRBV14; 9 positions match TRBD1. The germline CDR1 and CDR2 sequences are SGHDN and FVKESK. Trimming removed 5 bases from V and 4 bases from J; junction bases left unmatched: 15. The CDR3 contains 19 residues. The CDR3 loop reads CASSSHRIGTGTYNSPLHF. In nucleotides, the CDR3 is TGTGCCAGCAGCTCTCATCGAATTGGGACAGGGACTTATAATTCACCCCTCCACTTT.

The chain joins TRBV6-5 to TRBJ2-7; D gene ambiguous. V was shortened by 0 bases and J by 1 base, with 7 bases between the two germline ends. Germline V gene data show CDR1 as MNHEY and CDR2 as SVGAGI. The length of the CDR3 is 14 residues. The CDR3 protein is CASSYSDISYEQYF. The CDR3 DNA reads TGTGCCAGCAGTTACTCTGACATTTCCTACGAGCAGTACTTC.

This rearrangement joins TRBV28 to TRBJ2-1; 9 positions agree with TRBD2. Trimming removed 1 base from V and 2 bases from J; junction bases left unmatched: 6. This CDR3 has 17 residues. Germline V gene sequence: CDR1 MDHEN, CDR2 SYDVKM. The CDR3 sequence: CASSLLGGRAAYNEQFF. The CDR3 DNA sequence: TGTGCCAGCAGTTTATTGGGCGGGAGGGCCGCCTACAATGAGCAGTTCTTC.

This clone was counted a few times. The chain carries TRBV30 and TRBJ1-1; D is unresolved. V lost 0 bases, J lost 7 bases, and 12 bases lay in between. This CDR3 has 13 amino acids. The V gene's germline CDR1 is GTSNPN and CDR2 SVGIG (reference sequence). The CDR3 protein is CAWSVTNWHEAFF. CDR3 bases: TGTGCCTGGAGTGTAACTAATTGGCATGAAGCTTTCTTT.

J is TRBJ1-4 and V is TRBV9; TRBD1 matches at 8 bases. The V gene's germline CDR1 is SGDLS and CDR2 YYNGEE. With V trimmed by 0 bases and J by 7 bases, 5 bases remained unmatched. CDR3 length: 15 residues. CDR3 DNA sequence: TGTGCCAGCAGCGTAGGTTCAGGGGGCGGTGAAAAACTGTTTTTT. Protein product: CASSVGSGGGEKLFF.

The DNA of the CDR3 is TGCGCCAGCAGCCCCGGCGACAGGGAGTTGGAGACCCAGTACTTC. Its protein product is CASSPGDRELETQYF. J is TRBJ2-5 and V is TRBV5-1; 7 positions match TRBD1. This CDR3 is built from 15 residues. Germline V CDR1 and CDR2: SGHRS, YFSETQ. The junction had 11 bases not matched to a gene; V was cut back by 4 bases and J by 5 bases. Filled out from reference TRBV5-1 and TRBJ2-5, the complete variable domain reads KAGVTQTPRYLIKTRGQQVTLSCSPISGHRSVSWYQQTPGQGLQFLFEYFSETQRNKGNFPGRFSGRQFSNSRSEMNVSTLELGDSALYLCASSPGDRELETQYFGPGTRLLVL.

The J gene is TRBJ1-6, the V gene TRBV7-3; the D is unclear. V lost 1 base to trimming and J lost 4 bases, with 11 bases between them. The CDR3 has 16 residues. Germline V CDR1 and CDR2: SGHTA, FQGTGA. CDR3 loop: CASSLKGGLYNSPLHF. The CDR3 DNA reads TGTGCCAGCAGCTTAAAGGGAGGGCTATATAATTCACCCCTCCACTTT.

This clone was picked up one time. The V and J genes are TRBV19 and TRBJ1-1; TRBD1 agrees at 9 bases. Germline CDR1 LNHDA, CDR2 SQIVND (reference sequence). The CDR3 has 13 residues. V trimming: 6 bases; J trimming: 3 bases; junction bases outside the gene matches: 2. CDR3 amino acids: CASRRDRDTEAFF. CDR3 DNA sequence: TGTGCCAGTAGGCGGGACAGGGACACTGAAGCTTTCTTT.

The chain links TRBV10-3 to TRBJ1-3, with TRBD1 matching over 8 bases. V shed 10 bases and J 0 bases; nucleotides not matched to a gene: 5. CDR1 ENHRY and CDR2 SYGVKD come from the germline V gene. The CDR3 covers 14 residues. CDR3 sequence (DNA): TGTGCCAGCGGGACAGGAGCCTCTGGAAACACCATATATTTT. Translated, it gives CASGTGASGNTIYF.

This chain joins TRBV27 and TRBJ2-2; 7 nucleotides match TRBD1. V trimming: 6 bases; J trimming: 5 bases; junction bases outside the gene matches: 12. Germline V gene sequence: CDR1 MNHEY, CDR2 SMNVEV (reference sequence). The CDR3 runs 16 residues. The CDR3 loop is CASSYDRAGETGELFF. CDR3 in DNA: TGTGCCAGCAGCTACGACAGGGCCGGTGAGACCGGGGAGCTGTTTTTT.

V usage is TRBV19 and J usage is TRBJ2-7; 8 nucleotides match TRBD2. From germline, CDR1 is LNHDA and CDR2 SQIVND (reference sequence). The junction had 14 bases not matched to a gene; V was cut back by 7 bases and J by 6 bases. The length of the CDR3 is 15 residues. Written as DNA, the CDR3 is TGTGCCAGTACCGATGATCGAGCGGGAGCCAGCGAGCAGTACTTC. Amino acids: CASTDDRAGASEQYF. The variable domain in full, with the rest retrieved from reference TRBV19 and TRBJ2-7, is DGGITQSPKYLFRKEGQNVTLSCEQNLNHDAMYWYRQDPGQGLRLIYYSQIVNDFQKGDIAEGYSVSREKKESFPLTVTSAQKNPTAFYLCASTDDRAGASEQYFGPGTRLTVT.

The CDR3: CASSWTGNEQYF. CDR3 coding DNA: TGTGCCAGCAGCTGGACAGGGAACGAGCAGTACTTC. This chain uses TRBV11-2 with TRBJ2-7; 8 bases align to TRBD1. The CDR3 sequence is 12 residues long. Looked up from germline, CDR1 is SGHAT and CDR2 is FQNNGV. Trimming removed 4 bases from V and 5 bases from J; junction bases left unmatched: 1.

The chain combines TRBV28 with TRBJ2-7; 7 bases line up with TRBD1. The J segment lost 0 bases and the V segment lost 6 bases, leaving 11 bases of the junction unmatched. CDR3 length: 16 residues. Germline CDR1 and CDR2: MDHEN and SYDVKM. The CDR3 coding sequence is TGTGCCAGCAGATCCGCCCTTGGGACAGACTCCTACGAGCAGTACTTC. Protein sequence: CASRSALGTDSYEQYF.

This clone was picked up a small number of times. CDR3 in DNA: TGTGCCAGCAGCTTAGCCGGCAGCGGCGGGGCGGGTGAGCGCCAGCATTTT. Translated, it gives CASSLAGSGGAGERQHF. The chain is built from TRBV7-9 and TRBJ1-5; D is perhaps TRBD1 (5 bases). Germline loops: CDR1 SEHNR, CDR2 FQNEAQ (reference sequence). The V end was cut by 0 bases, the J end by 12 bases, with 24 bases between. The CDR3 consists of 17 residues.

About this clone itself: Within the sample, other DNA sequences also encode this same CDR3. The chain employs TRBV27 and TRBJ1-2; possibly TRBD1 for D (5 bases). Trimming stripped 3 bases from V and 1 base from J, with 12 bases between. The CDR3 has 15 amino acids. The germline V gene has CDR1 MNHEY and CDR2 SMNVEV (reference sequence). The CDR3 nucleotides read TGTGCCAGCAGTTTTGGGCAGGGTAGTAACTATGGCTACACCTTC. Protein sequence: CASSFGQGSNYGYTF.

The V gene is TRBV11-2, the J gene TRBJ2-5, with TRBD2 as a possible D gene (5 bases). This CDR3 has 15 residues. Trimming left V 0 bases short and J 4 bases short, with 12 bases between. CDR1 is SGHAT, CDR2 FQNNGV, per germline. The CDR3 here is CASSLDPPGRETQYF. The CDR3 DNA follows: TGTGCCAGCAGCTTAGATCCTCCGGGGAGAGAGACCCAGTACTTC.

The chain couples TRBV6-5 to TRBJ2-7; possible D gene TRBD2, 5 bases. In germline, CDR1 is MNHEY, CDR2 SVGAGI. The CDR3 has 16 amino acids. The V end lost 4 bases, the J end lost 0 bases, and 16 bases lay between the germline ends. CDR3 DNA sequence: TGTGCCAGCAGTTCCCTTAGCGTTGAATACTCCTACGAGCAGTACTTC. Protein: CASSSLSVEYSYEQYF.

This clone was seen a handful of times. For the CDR3, the DNA is TGTGCCAGCAGTCTAGCGGGAGGGTTTCGGTTGGCCAAAAACATTCAGTACTTC. Residues: CASSLAGGFRLAKNIQYF. The chain combines TRBV28 with TRBJ2-4; 12 nucleotides match TRBD2. This CDR3 has 18 residues. The germline CDR1 and CDR2 sequences are MDHEN and SYDVKM. After removal of 5 bases from V and 1 base from J, the junction contained 9 bases not matched to a gene.

CDR3 loop: CASRRWGDNTGELFF. In DNA form, the CDR3 reads TGTGCCAGCAGAAGGTGGGGGGACAACACCGGGGAGCTGTTTTTT. The chain has TRBV7-6 and TRBJ2-2, with D possibly being TRBD2 (6 bases). The CDR3 sequence is 15 residues long. V dropped 6 bases and J dropped 2 bases, with 13 bases sitting between them. The germline V gene has CDR1 SGHVS and CDR2 FNYEAQ.

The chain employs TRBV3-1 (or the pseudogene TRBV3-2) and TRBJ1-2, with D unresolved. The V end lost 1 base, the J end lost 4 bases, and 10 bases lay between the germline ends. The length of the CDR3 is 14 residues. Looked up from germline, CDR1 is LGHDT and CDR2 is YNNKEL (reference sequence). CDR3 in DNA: TGTGCCAGCAGCCAAGGGGCGGGGTCCTATGGCTACACCTTC. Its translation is CASSQGAGSYGYTF.

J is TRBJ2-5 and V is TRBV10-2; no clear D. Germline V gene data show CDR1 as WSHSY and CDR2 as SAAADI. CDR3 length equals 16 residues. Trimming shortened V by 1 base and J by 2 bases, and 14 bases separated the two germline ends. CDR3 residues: CASSEWVANRQETQYF. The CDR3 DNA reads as TGCGCCAGCAGTGAGTGGGTAGCTAATAGGCAAGAGACCCAGTACTTC.

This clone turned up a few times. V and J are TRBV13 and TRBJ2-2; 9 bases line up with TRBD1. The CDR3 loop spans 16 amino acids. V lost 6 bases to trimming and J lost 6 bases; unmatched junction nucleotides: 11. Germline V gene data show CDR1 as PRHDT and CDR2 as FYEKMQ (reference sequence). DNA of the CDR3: TGTGCCAGCAGTCTACCCACAGGGGGCGTCTCCGGGGAGCTGTTTTTT. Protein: CASSLPTGGVSGELFF.

CDR3 in amino acids: CASSQGTFYEQYF. As DNA, the CDR3 is TGCGCCAGCAGCCAAGGGACTTTCTACGAGCAGTACTTC. The J gene is TRBJ2-7, the V gene TRBV5-1, with TRBD2 as a possible D gene (6 bases). Germline CDR1 and CDR2: SGHRS and YFSETQ. The CDR3 is 13 amino acids. The ends were cut back, 4 bases at V and 3 bases at J, with 11 bases in the middle.

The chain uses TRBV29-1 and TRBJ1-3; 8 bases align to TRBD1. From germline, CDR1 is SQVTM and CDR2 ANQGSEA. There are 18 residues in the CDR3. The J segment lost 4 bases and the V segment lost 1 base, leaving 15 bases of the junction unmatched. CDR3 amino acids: CSVEVGTGILWSGNTIYF. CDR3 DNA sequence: TGCAGCGTTGAAGTGGGGACAGGAATTCTCTGGTCCGGAAACACCATATATTTT.

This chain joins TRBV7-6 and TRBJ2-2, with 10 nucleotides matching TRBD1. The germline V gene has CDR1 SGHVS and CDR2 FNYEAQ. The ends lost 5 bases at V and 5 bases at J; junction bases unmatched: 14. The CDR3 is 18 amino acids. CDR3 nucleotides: TGTGCCAGCAGCCCCCTGACAGGGGGCTCTTGGGGAACCGGGGAGCTGTTTTTT. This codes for CASSPLTGGSWGTGELFF. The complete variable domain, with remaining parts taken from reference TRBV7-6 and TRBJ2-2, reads GAGVSQSPRYKVTKRGQDVALRCDPISGHVSLYWYRQALGQGPEFLTYFNYEAQQDKSGLPNDRFSAERPEGSISTLTIQRTEQRDSAMYRCASSPLTGGSWGTGELFFGEGSRLTVL.

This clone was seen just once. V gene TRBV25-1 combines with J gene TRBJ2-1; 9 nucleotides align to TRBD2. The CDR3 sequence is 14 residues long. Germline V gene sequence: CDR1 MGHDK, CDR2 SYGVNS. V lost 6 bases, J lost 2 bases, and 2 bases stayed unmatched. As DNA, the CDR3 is TGTGCCAGCAGACGGACTAGCGCCTACAATGAGCAGTTCTTC. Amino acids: CASRRTSAYNEQFF.

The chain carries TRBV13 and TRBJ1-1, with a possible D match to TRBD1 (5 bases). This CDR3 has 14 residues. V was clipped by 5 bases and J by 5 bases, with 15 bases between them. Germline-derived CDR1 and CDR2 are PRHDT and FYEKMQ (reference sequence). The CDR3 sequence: CASSLAGGGTEAFF. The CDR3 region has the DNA TGTGCCAGCAGCCTCGCCGGGGGGGGGACTGAAGCTTTCTTT.

The CDR3 DNA follows: TGTGCCAGCAGTTGGAGCCGGGGACAGGGTCTCCCCTCACCCCTCCACTTT. It translates to CASSWSRGQGLPSPLHF. This chain joins TRBV27 and TRBJ1-6; the match to TRBD1 covers 9 bases. The V gene's germline CDR1 is MNHEY and CDR2 SMNVEV (reference sequence). V dropped 4 bases and J dropped 10; count of bases not matched to a gene: 14. The CDR3 covers 17 residues.